This note documents a single TCR beta chain sequence. Its antigen is not identified. These data belong to a study of prognosis after radiotherapy for stage I lung cancer. Study details: At a biologically effective dose of at least 100 Gy and in 3 to 5 fractions, SBRT was the radiotherapy delivered. Study-wide findings and caveats: Stereotactic body radiation therapy was followed by a fall in unique TCR clone counts, with a median of roughly 10,000 versus 7,000. The study found lower Shannon entropy after stereotactic body radiation therapy in patients who developed distant metastases.

From genomic DNA, two-round multiplex PCR was used to amplify TCR beta CDR3. Initially, in first-round PCR, primers specific to each TRBV and TRBJ gene were used. TCRdb fed the multiplex PCR reads into MiXCR, producing one record per CDR3 protein. The sample has over 45,000 distinct CDR3 sequences; more than 20% are singletons. The receptor was isolated from a donor aged 50 or older with non-small cell lung cancer. The starting material was PBMCs, obtained before or after stereotactic body radiation therapy (not recorded which).

The CDR3 coding sequence is TGTGCCAGCAGTTTACAGGGAGACGATAATTCACCCCTCCACTTT. This sequence encodes CASSLQGDDNSPLHF. This chain links TRBV28 with TRBJ1-6, with a weak D call TRBD1 (5 bases). The CDR3 consists of 15 residues. In germline, CDR1 is MDHEN, CDR2 SYDVKM. V shed 2 bases and J shed 5 bases, with 10 bases lying between them.